The entry below gives a single T cell receptor beta chain sequence along with its context. In the naive CD8 group, cells lacked CD45RO and were positively selected for CCR7, so terminally differentiated effector memory CD45RA+ cells were left out. In the original processing: ImmunoSEQ output held junction-only sequences without quality scores, so filtering differed. The assay was immunoSEQ multiplex PCR, and TCRdb's table has in-frame clones only and misses some. The V and J calls and the clone size are those of that table, but D and trimming were determined from the DNA. The table shows about 2.1 million clones, with more than 85% occurring only once. The data derive from a study of shared clonotypes between healthy human individuals. The ends were cut back, 6 bases at V and 0 bases at J, with 21 bases in the middle. CDR3 size: 19 residues. The V gene's germline CDR1 is WSHSY and CDR2 SAAADI.

The specimen was naive CD8+ T cells from PBMCs. The rearrangement links TRBV10-2 to TRBJ2-6; weak D call: TRBD1 (5 bases). This sequence was found in a man between 18 and 35 years old in good health. Some clones in this sample may be carry-over from other donors' samples. Here the CDR3 DNA reads TGCGCCAGCAGGGGGAAGACAGAAATAGAAAGCTCTGGGGCCAACGTCCTGACTTTC. This gives the protein CASRGKTEIESSGANVLTF.